This is a list of T cell receptor beta chains from one sample in a study of blood T cell repertoires in COVID-19. Here immunoSEQ multiplex PCR was the method, and the copy in TCRdb shows in-frame clones only, minus some. In the table there are under 250,000 clones, roughly 85% of which are singletons. The sequenced sample was PBMCs or T cells enriched from blood (not recorded which). The origin of the receptors is a middle-aged woman who had been exposed to COVID-19. The CDR3 runs from the conserved cysteine through the conserved F or W.

j_call	v_call	cdr3_aa
TRBJ2-7	TRBV7-3	CASSYQDRGEQYF
TRBJ1-2	TRBV9	CASSPGSGTEYGYTF
TRBJ1-2	TRBV9	CASSVAKGGAYGYTF
TRBJ2-2	TRBV29-1	CSALRRQGPLAGELFF
TRBJ2-7	TRBV4-2	CASSQETPLPGQGAWEQYF
TRBJ1-2	TRBV5-1	CASSLGQGSYGYTF
TRBJ2-7	TRBV3-1/TRBV3-2	CASSQLGGAYEQYF
TRBJ1-1	TRBV4-1	CASSQATEAFF
TRBJ2-3	TRBV7-9	CASSPQGGLTDTQYF
TRBJ2-3	TRBV7-3	CASSYRTGSETDTQYF
TRBJ1-6	TRBV4-2	CASSQEGGAGSYNSPLHF
TRBJ2-3	TRBV7-3	CASSSAPTRMAADTQYF
TRBJ1-6	TRBV10-3	CAISDWDRGLLKSPLHF
TRBJ1-5	TRBV18	CASSPDRGGQPQHF
TRBJ1-6	TRBV2	CASDRGEVSSPLHF
TRBJ1-4	TRBV10-3	CAIREQGTNEKLFF
TRBJ2-2	TRBV11-3	CASSQRQDGELFF
TRBJ2-5	TRBV9	CASSVGGTSGQETQYF
TRBJ1-2	TRBV9	CASSARGRDGYTF
TRBJ2-5	TRBV18	CASSLTGGDQETQYF
TRBJ1-4	TRBV5-1	CASSLRGQNEKLFF
TRBJ2-1	TRBV11-2	CASSLWGPNEQFF
TRBJ2-1	TRBV2	CASSEPFAGTGEGGSYNEQFF